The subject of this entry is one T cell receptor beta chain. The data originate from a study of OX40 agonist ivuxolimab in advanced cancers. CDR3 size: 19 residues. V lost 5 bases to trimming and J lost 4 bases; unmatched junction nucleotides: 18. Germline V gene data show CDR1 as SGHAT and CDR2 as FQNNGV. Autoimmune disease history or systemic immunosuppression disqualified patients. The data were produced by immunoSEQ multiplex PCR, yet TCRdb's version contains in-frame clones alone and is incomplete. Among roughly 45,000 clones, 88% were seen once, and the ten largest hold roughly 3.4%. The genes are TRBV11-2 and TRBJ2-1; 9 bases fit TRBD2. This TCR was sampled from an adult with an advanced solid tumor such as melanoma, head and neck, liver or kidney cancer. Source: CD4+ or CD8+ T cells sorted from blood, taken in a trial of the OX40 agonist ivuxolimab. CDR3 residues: CASSGTQTSGPTAYNEQFF. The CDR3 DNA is TGTGCCAGCAGCGGGACTCAGACTAGCGGACCAACTGCATACAATGAGCAGTTCTTC.